This passage covers 32 T cell receptor beta chains from one sample sequenced in a study of cytomegalovirus exposure and HLA in healthy donors. PCR amplification relied on 60 Vbeta primers (plus 13 Jbeta primers). Sequencing was performed with immunoSEQ multiplex PCR; in TCRdb, only in-frame clones are kept and a portion is missing. The data show 150,000 to 200,000 clones, with approximately 82% seen just once and around 7.7% held by the top ten. Source material: PBMCs. Source of these receptors: a woman in her thirties or forties in good health and CMV-seropositive.

The gene calls are TRBV30 and TRBJ1-1; TRBD1 agrees at 9 bases. The trim removed 0 bases at V and 9 bases at J, leaving 2 bases unmatched. In germline, CDR1 is GTSNPN, CDR2 SVGIG (reference sequence). The CDR3 is 12 residues long. CDR3 in DNA: TGTGCCTGGAGTGTTCACAGGGGGCAAGCTTTCTTT. It is translated as CAWSVHRGQAFF.

This chain connects TRBV7-9 to TRBJ1-4; D perhaps matches TRBD1 (5 bases). CDR1 and CDR2 from the germline V gene are SEHNR and FQNEAQ (reference sequence). This CDR3 comprises 15 residues. V shed 2 bases and J shed 7 bases, with 14 bases lying between them. CDR3 coding DNA: TGTGCCAGCAGCTTAAGTTTGCTAGGGGCTGAAAAACTGTTTTTT. As protein: CASSLSLLGAEKLFF. The full variable domain, with the rest looked up from reference TRBV7-9 and TRBJ1-4, is DTGVSQNPRHKITKRGQNVTFRCDPISEHNRLYWYRQTLGQGPEFLTYFQNEAQLEKSRLLSDRFSAERPKGSFSTLEIQRTEQGDSAMYLCASSLSLLGAEKLFFGSGTQLSVL.

The genes are TRBV7-2 and TRBJ2-3; 8 nucleotides match TRBD2. The CDR3 runs 16 residues. V lost 2 bases and J lost 0; bases outside the gene matches: 4. Per the germline V gene, CDR1 is SGHTA and CDR2 is FQGNSA. CDR3 nucleotide sequence: TGTGCCAGCAGCTTACGGGAGGGGGGAAGCACAGATACGCAGTATTTT. Protein sequence: CASSLREGGSTDTQYF.

The chain employs TRBV6-1 and TRBJ2-3; a possible D gene is TRBD2 (6 bases). The CDR3 is 17 amino acids. The germline V and J ends were trimmed by 1 base and 7 bases, with 21 bases remaining between them. In germline, CDR1 is MNHNS, CDR2 SASEGT. CDR3 residues: CASSEGKRAGYSYTQYF. The CDR3 DNA reads as TGTGCCAGCAGTGAAGGGAAGCGGGCGGGTTATTCATATACGCAGTATTTT.

The V gene is TRBV9, the J gene TRBJ2-2; 7 nucleotides agree with TRBD2. The CDR3 loop spans 19 amino acids. In germline, CDR1 is SGDLS, CDR2 YYNGEE. Losses at the gene ends were 3 bases for V and 5 bases for J; bases not matched to a gene: 19. Here the CDR3 DNA reads TGTGCCAGCAGCGCATCGGCGGAAGGCGGGAGCCCCGGGACCGGGGAGCTGTTTTTT. The encoded protein is CASSASAEGGSPGTGELFF.

This sequence joins TRBV7-2 and TRBJ2-2; D is uncertain. From germline, CDR1 is SGHTA and CDR2 FQGNSA. V shed 2 bases and J shed 2 bases, with 6 bases lying between them. The CDR3 spans 14 residues. CDR3 sequence reads: CASSLPFNTGELFF. CDR3 bases: TGTGCCAGCAGCTTACCTTTTAACACCGGGGAGCTGTTTTTT. Using reference TRBV7-2 and TRBJ2-2 for the parts outside the CDR3, the full variable domain is GAGVSQSPSNKVTEKGKDVELRCDPISGHTALYWYRQSLGQGLEFLIYFQGNSAPDKSGLPSDRFSAERTGGSVSTLTIQRTQQEDSAVYLCASSLPFNTGELFFGEGSRLTVL.

V usage is TRBV28 and J usage is TRBJ2-2; the match to TRBD1 covers 8 bases. The germline CDR1 and CDR2 sequences are MDHEN and SYDVKM. The ends lost 5 bases at V and 4 bases at J; junction bases unmatched: 12. The CDR3 runs to 17 residues. The CDR3 nucleotides read TGTGCCAGCAGTCGGCGGCCTGGACAGGGTTTCACCGGGGAGCTGTTTTTT. This codes for CASSRRPGQGFTGELFF. Based on the CDR3 plus reference TRBV28 and TRBJ2-2, the full variable domain is DVKVTQSSRYLVKRTGEKVFLECVQDMDHENMFWYRQDPGLGLRLIYFSYDVKMKEKGDIPEGYSVSREKKERFSLILESASTNQTSMYLCASSRRPGQGFTGELFFGEGSRLTVL.

The V gene is TRBV18, the J gene TRBJ2-7; TRBD2 is a possible D gene (6 bases). This CDR3 contains 14 residues. With 3 bases removed from V and 2 bases from J, the gap between germline ends came to 11 bases. CDR1 is KGHSH and CDR2 is LQKENI in the germline V gene. The CDR3 is CASSPQEGAYEQYF. In nucleotides, the CDR3 is TGTGCCAGCTCACCTCAGGAGGGTGCCTACGAGCAGTACTTC.

This chain joins TRBV6-6 and TRBJ2-7; D remains unclear. The CDR3 has 15 residues. Per the germline V gene, CDR1 is MNHNY and CDR2 is SVGAGI (reference sequence). V lost 6 bases to trimming and J lost 0 bases, with 15 bases between them. The CDR3 region is CASSGAPSLSYEQYF. CDR3 DNA: TGTGCCAGCAGCGGAGCACCCTCCCTCTCCTACGAGCAGTACTTC.

CDR3 region: CASSLPHSRAQGALRNEQFF. CDR3 coding DNA: TGTGCCAGCAGCTTACCTCACTCGCGGGCCCAGGGGGCTTTGAGGAATGAGCAGTTCTTC. The chain is built from TRBV7-8 and TRBJ2-1; 8 bases fit TRBD1. J lost 7 bases, V lost 2 bases, and 22 bases had no gene match. Germline values: CDR1 SGHVS, CDR2 FQNEAQ. The length of the CDR3 is 20 residues.

This clone was recorded a few times. The chain employs TRBV7-2 and TRBJ2-5; no definite D call. The length of the CDR3 is 13 residues. Germline loops: CDR1 SGHTA, CDR2 FQGNSA. Trimming removed 5 bases at V and 2 bases at J, with 9 bases between. CDR3 in DNA: TGTGCCAGCAGCCCCCCCCGTCAAGAGACCCAGTACTTC. The encoded protein is CASSPPRQETQYF.

The chain uses TRBV11-2 and TRBJ2-7; D perhaps matches TRBD2 (6 bases). CDR3 size: 14 residues. Trimming removed 0 bases from V and 4 bases from J, with 10 bases in between. The V gene's germline CDR1 is SGHAT and CDR2 FQNNGV. The CDR3 nucleotides are TGTGCCAGCAGCTTAGATAGCAGCGGGTACGAGCAGTACTTC. This codes for CASSLDSSGYEQYF.

The CDR3 region has the DNA TGTGCCAGCAGCCCCTCAAGAGGCTCCTACAATGAGCAGTTCTTC. It translates to CASSPSRGSYNEQFF. The chain couples TRBV11-3 to TRBJ2-1; D gene unclear. The CDR3 runs 15 residues. Germline CDR1 SGHNT, CDR2 YENEEA. The germline V and J ends were trimmed by 5 bases and 0 bases, with 11 bases remaining between them.

Only a few counts were recorded for this clone. The J gene is TRBJ2-7, the V gene TRBV9; the D gene is possibly TRBD2 (5 bases). Trimming stripped 0 bases from V and 3 bases from J, with 13 bases between. Germline loops: CDR1 SGDLS, CDR2 YYNGEE. The CDR3 totals 15 residues. This chain's CDR3 is CASSVGPDGDYEQYF. The DNA of the CDR3 is TGTGCCAGCAGCGTAGGTCCGGACGGGGACTACGAGCAGTACTTC.

This sequence joins TRBV19 and TRBJ2-5; 10 bases fit TRBD2. CDR1 LNHDA and CDR2 SQIVND come from the germline V gene (reference sequence). The V segment lost 10 bases and the J segment 6 bases; nucleotides outside the gene matches: 11. The CDR3 sequence is 14 residues long. CDR3 protein: CATERGTSEKTQYF. The CDR3 DNA reads as TGTGCCACTGAGCGGGGGACTAGCGAAAAGACCCAGTACTTC.

The table lists this clone with a few counts. The DNA of the CDR3 is TGTGCCAGCAGTTTGGGGGGGCAGGGTGCCTATGGCTACACCTTC. Translated, it gives CASSLGGQGAYGYTF. This sequence joins TRBV28 and TRBJ1-2, with a tentative D call TRBD1 (6 bases). The CDR3 length is 15 residues. The germline V gene has CDR1 MDHEN and CDR2 SYDVKM. The ends were cut back, 3 bases at V and 4 bases at J, with 15 bases in the middle.

The genes are TRBV6-5 and TRBJ2-7, with a tentative D call TRBD1 (6 bases). Trimming pared 5 bases from V and 3 bases from J, leaving 11 bases between. From germline, CDR1 is MNHEY and CDR2 SVGAGI. The CDR3 covers 13 residues. The CDR3 region is CASSQGNHYEQYF. The CDR3 nucleotides are TGTGCCAGCAGTCAGGGGAACCACTACGAGCAGTACTTC.

The chain uses TRBV30 and TRBJ1-2; 8 bases match TRBD1. Germline V CDR1 and CDR2: GTSNPN, SVGIG (reference sequence). The CDR3 totals 13 residues. J lost 4 bases, V lost 4 bases, and 5 bases had no gene match. The CDR3 sequence: CAWTDRASYGYTF. The CDR3 nucleotides read TGTGCCTGGACGGACAGGGCAAGCTATGGCTACACCTTC.

This chain uses TRBV19 with TRBJ2-1, with 7 bases aligning to TRBD2. The V gene end was trimmed by 1 base and the J gene end by 1 base; junction bases not matched to a gene: 4. Germline V CDR1 and CDR2: LNHDA, SQIVND (reference sequence). There are 16 residues in the CDR3. This chain's CDR3 is CASSIGGGRSYNEQFF. The CDR3 bases are TGTGCCAGTAGTATAGGAGGCGGGAGATCCTACAATGAGCAGTTCTTC.

V usage is TRBV19 and J usage is TRBJ1-1; D is unclear. Germline V gene data show CDR1 as LNHDA and CDR2 as SQIVND (reference sequence). V shed 7 bases and J shed 1 base, with 13 bases lying between them. The CDR3 extends over 14 amino acids. The CDR3: CASKPGLRNTEAFF. The CDR3 nucleotides are TGTGCCAGTAAACCCGGTCTGAGGAACACTGAAGCTTTCTTT. Using reference TRBV19 and TRBJ1-1 for the parts outside the CDR3, the full variable domain is DGGITQSPKYLFRKEGQNVTLSCEQNLNHDAMYWYRQDPGQGLRLIYYSQIVNDFQKGDIAEGYSVSREKKESFPLTVTSAQKNPTAFYLCASKPGLRNTEAFFGQGTRLTVV.

As concerns this clone: One end of the junction is discordant with germline, which a read error may explain. J is TRBJ2-1 and V is TRBV7-9; no firm D call. CDR1 is SEHNR, CDR2 FQNEAQ, per germline (reference sequence). The length of the CDR3 is 13 residues. CDR3 in DNA: TGTTCCAGCAGCTTCACCAGCGATGGCGAGCAGTTCTTC. Translating it yields CSSSFTSDGEQFF.

In nucleotides, the CDR3 is TGTGCCAGCAGCCAAGAAGGGACTAGGAGCTACGAGCAGTACTTC. Translating it yields CASSQEGTRSYEQYF. The chain employs TRBV4-2 and TRBJ2-7; 8 nucleotides agree with TRBD2. The germline V gene encodes CDR1 LGHNA and CDR2 YNFKEQ. The length of the CDR3 is 15 residues. The ends lost 0 bases at V and 3 bases at J; junction bases unmatched: 4.

This sequence joins TRBV9 and TRBJ2-1; 7 bases fit TRBD2. After removal of 4 bases from V and 2 bases from J, the junction contained 12 bases not matched to a gene. CDR1 is SGDLS and CDR2 is YYNGEE in the germline V gene. The CDR3 runs 17 residues. CDR3 nucleotide sequence: TGTGCCAGCAGCTCGGGCCCCCACAGCGGGACCTACAATGAGCAGTTCTTC. The encoded protein is CASSSGPHSGTYNEQFF.

The chain couples TRBV5-1 to TRBJ2-2, with D perhaps matching TRBD2 (7 bases). Germline V lookup: CDR1 SGHRS, CDR2 YFSETQ. V lost 9 bases and J 3 bases, leaving 18 bases between the germline ends. This CDR3 comprises 15 residues. CDR3 loop: CATPMGRGDTGELFF. The DNA of the CDR3 is TGCGCCACCCCCATGGGGAGGGGGGACACCGGGGAGCTGTTTTTT.

This chain joins TRBV4-1 and TRBJ2-7; 7 positions agree with TRBD1. Germline V gene sequence: CDR1 MGHRA, CDR2 YSYEKL. This CDR3 contains 13 residues. V lost 4 bases to trimming and J lost 4 bases; unmatched junction nucleotides: 4. CDR3 nucleotides: TGCGCCAGCAGCCGGGACAGAGATTACGAGCAGTACTTC. It translates to CASSRDRDYEQYF.

This chain joins TRBV4-1 and TRBJ2-5, with D unresolved. The CDR3 is 14 residues long. The germline V gene has CDR1 MGHRA and CDR2 YSYEKL. V was shortened by 0 bases and J by 7 bases, with 12 bases between the two germline ends. CDR3 sequence reads: CASSQDGALGTQYF. The CDR3 DNA follows: TGCGCCAGCAGCCAAGATGGAGCCCTGGGGACCCAGTACTTC.

The sample holds one count of this clone. This CDR3 reads CASSLGGQMYQETQYF. The CDR3 region has the DNA TGTGCCAGCAGCTTAGGCGGACAGATGTACCAAGAGACCCAGTACTTC. The rearrangement joins TRBV13 to TRBJ2-5; D may be TRBD1 (6 bases). Deletions cut 0 bases from V and 0 bases from J, with 11 bases between. The CDR3 length is 16 residues. The germline V gene encodes CDR1 PRHDT and CDR2 FYEKMQ (reference sequence). Based on the CDR3 plus reference TRBV13 and TRBJ2-5, the full variable domain is AAGVIQSPRHLIKEKRETATLKCYPIPRHDTVYWYQQGPGQDPQFLISFYEKMQSDKGSIPDRFSAQQFSDYHSELNMSSLELGDSALYFCASSLGGQMYQETQYFGPGTRLLVL.

The rearrangement links TRBV19 to TRBJ2-7, with 7 bases aligning to TRBD1. Looked up from germline, CDR1 is LNHDA and CDR2 is SQIVND (reference sequence). The CDR3 length is 15 residues. Unmatched junction bases numbered 10, after V lost 5 bases and J lost 3 bases. CDR3 amino acids: CASSVQQGQLYEQYF. The CDR3 coding sequence is TGTGCCAGTAGTGTCCAACAGGGGCAGCTCTACGAGCAGTACTTC.

The chain employs TRBV10-3 and TRBJ1-6; TRBD1 might be the D (6 bases). Trimming pared 2 bases from V and 2 bases from J, leaving 7 bases between. Germline assignment: CDR1 ENHRY and CDR2 SYGVKD. This CDR3 has 15 residues. CDR3 DNA sequence: TGTGCCATCAGTGAGAACAGGGCCTATAATTCACCCCTCCACTTT. Its protein product is CAISENRAYNSPLHF.

This chain uses TRBV5-4 with TRBJ2-5; TRBD1 matches 9 bases. The CDR3 consists of 16 residues. Germline CDR1 is SGHNT and CDR2 is YYREEE (reference sequence). Trimming took 3 bases from V and 2 from J; bases not matched to a gene: 8. CDR3 in amino acids: CASSSPMGQGQETQYF. Written as DNA, the CDR3 is TGTGCCAGCAGCTCACCAATGGGACAGGGACAAGAGACCCAGTACTTC.

This chain connects TRBV6-6 to TRBJ1-2; 9 bases are shared with TRBD1. CDR3 length: 12 amino acids. V lost 8 bases to trimming and J lost 4 bases; unmatched junction nucleotides: 2. Germline loops: CDR1 MNHNY, CDR2 SVGAGI (reference sequence). CDR3 sequence: CASGDRVYGYTF. DNA of the CDR3: TGTGCCAGCGGGGACAGGGTCTATGGCTACACCTTC.

The chain links TRBV5-1 to TRBJ1-1; 10 positions match TRBD1. Trimming took 0 bases from V and 0 from J; bases not matched to a gene: 2. Germline CDR1 reads SGHRS; CDR2 reads YFSETQ. The CDR3 consists of 16 residues. DNA of the CDR3: TGCGCCAGCAGCTTGGGGACAGGGGGTCTGAACACTGAAGCTTTCTTT. Its protein is CASSLGTGGLNTEAFF.